This T cell receptor beta chain originates from a study of blood T cell repertoires in COVID-19. Overall study: PBMCs, B-cell-depleted T cells, or T cells were the source of the cDNA or gDNA that made up the material.

Per the study methods: Nucleated cell counts were estimated from reference gene primer amplification. Clones were read by immunoSEQ multiplex PCR, and TCRdb kept only the in-frame ones, dropping some. V and J calls and clone size are given by that table; D and trimming were obtained from the DNA. The sample includes roughly 150,000 clones, 83% of them seen just once. The sequenced sample was peripheral blood. This TCR came from a woman of 80 years or more with acute or convalescent COVID-19.

Written as DNA, the CDR3 is TGTGCCAGCAGAGGACAGGGATTGAGCACTGAAGCTTTCTTT. This codes for CASRGQGLSTEAFF. J is TRBJ1-1 and V is TRBV6-5; 8 positions match TRBD1. The junction had 7 bases not matched to a gene; V was cut back by 6 bases and J by 4 bases. The CDR3 consists of 14 residues. Germline V gives CDR1 MNHEY, CDR2 SVGAGI.